This T cell receptor (beta chain) was documented in a study of breast tumors, draining lymph nodes, adjacent tissues (dated by TCRdb to between 2015 and 2016). The study in broad terms: In breast cancer patients, the study compared the TCR beta repertoires of tumor, adjacent nontumor tissue and axillary lymph nodes. In human breast cancer, the study set out to assess how tumor, surrounding tissue and draining lymph node repertoires relate to one another and whether T cells might be exchanged between them. What the authors observed across the whole study: The data were considered consistent with the idea that most tumor T cells come from the lymph node and then expand in tumor tissue. Tumors showed preferential V and J gene usage, and their T-cell repertoire diversity fell below that of lymph nodes yet above that of nontumor tissue. The study presented the conclusion that tumor T cells originate in lymph nodes as consistent with a hypothesis, not as something directly demonstrated. In luminal-like breast cancer, tumor and nontumor tissue repertoires resembled each other significantly more than in basal-like breast cancer.

The germline V gene (reference sequence) gives CDR1 as DFQATT and CDR2 as SNEGSKA. Inclusive of the bounding cysteine and phenylalanine, the CDR3 is 15 residues long. Just CDR3 DNA is preserved here, 45 bases in frame from base 1. V is reduced by 6 bases and J by 4 bases, leaving a spacing of 21 bases between them. Instrument used: Illumina HiSeq 2000. Multiplex PCR amplification was used to generate the TCR beta chain libraries. The amplified TCR beta chain products were analyzed by high-throughput sequencing. TCRdb cleaned the public reads at Q25 with fastp, built clones with MiXCR and kept in-frame beta chains. Each CDR3 protein gets just one entry, which takes the most common genes and DNA from the rows behind it. The sample table shows about 270,000 distinct CDR3 sequences, and roughly 30% are seen once. The ten largest clonotypes hold about 1% of the sample. In this sample, this clonotype turned up many times. Its antigen is unknown. One base away there is no much larger clone; base qualities are not given.

Lymph node samples were obtained from the axillary draining lymph nodes of breast cancer patients. This receptor was taken from a female donor with breast cancer. Some clones in this sample may be carry-over from other donors' samples. The sequence links TRBV20-1 to TRBJ1-1; a tentative D call is TRBD1 (5 bases match). The sample consisted of axillary lymph node tissue. In nucleotide form, the sequence is TGCAGTGCCAACCGTGGTACCCACAGGTCCACTGAAGCTTTCTTT. Translated, this is CSANRGTHRSTEAFF.